This record covers a single T cell receptor beta chain. The target antigen is unknown. This sample stems from a study of naive and memory T cell subsets. Overall study findings and caveats: Over 95% of naive TCR sequences appeared only once after error correction, unlike memory subsets. No ground truth validated the naive and memory repertoire findings. Naive and memory subsets had different power law exponents for TCR abundance.

The beta constant-region primer was an equimolar mix of two oligonucleotides covering TRBC1 and TRBC2. Ligated cDNA was amplified by four rounds of PCR with nested alpha and beta constant-region primers and SP2. The cDNA 3' end received a ligated single-stranded oligonucleotide carrying the SP2 primer and a 12-nucleotide UMI. TCRdb reprocessed the UMI-ligation and nested PCR reads via MiXCR and lists one record per CDR3 protein. The sample yields around 130,000 distinct CDR3 sequences, 36% seen once. Germline V CDR1 and CDR2: MRHNA, SNTAGT. The CDR3 consists of 11 residues. V was cut by 3 bases and J by 12 bases, with 9 bases left in between.

This clonotype originated in a human donor in good health. The sample was central memory CD4+ T cells from blood. The chain combines TRBV6-4 with TRBJ2-1, with D maybe TRBD2 (5 bases). The CDR3 region is CASSDGRAQFF. In DNA form, the CDR3 reads TGTGCCAGCAGTGATGGGCGGGCGCAGTTCTTC.